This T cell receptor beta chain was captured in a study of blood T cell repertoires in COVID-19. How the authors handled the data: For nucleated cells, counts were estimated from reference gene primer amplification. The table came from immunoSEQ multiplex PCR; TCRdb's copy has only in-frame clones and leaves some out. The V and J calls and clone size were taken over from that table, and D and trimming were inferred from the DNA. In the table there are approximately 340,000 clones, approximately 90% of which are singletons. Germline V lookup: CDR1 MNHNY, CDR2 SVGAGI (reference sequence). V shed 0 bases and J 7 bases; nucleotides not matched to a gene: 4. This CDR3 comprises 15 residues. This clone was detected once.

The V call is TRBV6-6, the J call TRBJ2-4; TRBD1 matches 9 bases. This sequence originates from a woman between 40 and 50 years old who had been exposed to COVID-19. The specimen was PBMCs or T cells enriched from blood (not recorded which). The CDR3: CASSYSDRGGNIQYF. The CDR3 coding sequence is TGTGCCAGCAGTTACTCGGACAGGGGTGGGAACATTCAGTACTTC.